These T cell receptor beta chains were read from a single sample in a study of CD8+ T cells in alopecia areata. Some clones are missing from TCRdb's copy, which holds only in-frame ones; the method was immunoSEQ multiplex PCR. The table includes 25,000 or so clones, 40% to 60% detected once. What was sequenced was NKG2D-high CD8+ T cells sorted from blood. Receptors originate from a human donor with alopecia areata. Each CDR3 is given with its conserved first and last residue. Each record gives: D gene, clone size, V gene, J gene, CDR3 protein, CDR3 DNA. D genes are given only for firm matches. The listing skips clone size in some rows; elsewhere it reads once, few, many or a size class.

d_gene: -; abundance: -; v_gene: TRBV10-3; j_gene: TRBJ1-5; CDR3aa: CAISDRGNQPQHF; CDR3nt: TGTGCCATCAGTGACAGGGGCAATCAGCCCCAGCATTTT
d_gene: -; abundance: -; v_gene: TRBV5-5; j_gene: TRBJ2-1; CDR3aa: CASSGNRLVQFF; CDR3nt: TGTGCCAGCAGCGGGAACCGACTTGTGCAGTTCTTC
d_gene: TRBD2; abundance: -; v_gene: TRBV4-1; j_gene: TRBJ2-1; CDR3aa: CASSQDSSGAYNEQFF; CDR3nt: TGCGCCAGCAGCCAAGATTCTAGCGGGGCATACAATGAGCAGTTCTTC
d_gene: -; abundance: few; v_gene: TRBV19; j_gene: TRBJ2-1; CDR3aa: CASSIGGTSVNEQFF; CDR3nt: TGTGCCAGTAGTATAGGAGGGACCAGCGTCAATGAGCAGTTCTTC
d_gene: TRBD1; abundance: few; v_gene: TRBV9; j_gene: TRBJ2-7; CDR3aa: CASSVGATGAEQYF; CDR3nt: TGTGCCAGCAGCGTAGGGGCCACAGGGGCCGAGCAGTACTTC
d_gene: -; abundance: -; v_gene: TRBV7-3; j_gene: TRBJ2-1; CDR3aa: CASSLTDGYNEQFF; CDR3nt: TGTGCCAGCAGCTTAACGGACGGGTACAATGAGCAGTTCTTC
d_gene: -; abundance: few; v_gene: TRBV10-1; j_gene: TRBJ2-1; CDR3aa: CASSESEGNPFNEQFF; CDR3nt: TGCGCCAGCAGTGAGTCGGAGGGAAACCCCTTCAATGAGCAGTTCTTC
d_gene: -; abundance: -; v_gene: TRBV29-1; j_gene: TRBJ1-1; CDR3aa: CSVPIGDEAFF; CDR3nt: TGCAGCGTCCCCATAGGGGATGAAGCTTTCTTT
d_gene: TRBD2; abundance: -; v_gene: TRBV28; j_gene: TRBJ2-7; CDR3aa: CASSLTLAGGSSYEQYF; CDR3nt: TGTGCCAGCAGTTTGACTCTAGCGGGAGGCTCCTCCTACGAGCAGTACTTC
d_gene: -; abundance: -; v_gene: TRBV6-1; j_gene: TRBJ1-5; CDR3aa: CASQVWANQPQHF; CDR3nt: TGTGCCAGCCAAGTTTGGGCAAATCAGCCCCAGCATTTT
d_gene: -; abundance: -; v_gene: TRBV7-7; j_gene: TRBJ2-1; CDR3aa: CASSPSGTEQFF; CDR3nt: TGTGCTAGCAGCCCCTCAGGGACAGAGCAGTTCTTC
d_gene: -; abundance: -; v_gene: TRBV7-9; j_gene: TRBJ2-1; CDR3aa: CASSSRVQYNEQFF; CDR3nt: TGTGCCAGCAGCTCCAGGGTTCAGTACAATGAGCAGTTCTTC
d_gene: TRBD2; abundance: medium-sized; v_gene: TRBV19; j_gene: TRBJ2-7; CDR3aa: CASSITSGAINEQYF; CDR3nt: TGTGCCAGTAGTATTACTAGCGGGGCCATTAACGAGCAGTACTTC
d_gene: -; abundance: many; v_gene: TRBV4-1; j_gene: TRBJ2-5; CDR3aa: CASTPLTGSLETQYF; CDR3nt: TGCGCCAGCACCCCTTTAACCGGGTCCCTCGAGACCCAGTACTTC
d_gene: TRBD2; abundance: -; v_gene: TRBV10-3; j_gene: TRBJ2-2; CDR3aa: CAIPRLAGASANTGELFF; CDR3nt: TGTGCCATCCCTAGACTAGCGGGTGCCTCCGCGAACACCGGGGAGCTGTTTTTT
d_gene: -; abundance: -; v_gene: TRBV29-1; j_gene: TRBJ2-7; CDR3aa: CSALGDSGIQYF; CDR3nt: TGCAGCGCCCTAGGAGACTCCGGGATTCAGTACTTC
d_gene: TRBD2; abundance: -; v_gene: TRBV7-6; j_gene: TRBJ2-7; CDR3aa: CASSLGAGPDYEQYF; CDR3nt: TGTGCCAGCAGCTTAGGAGCGGGGCCGGACTACGAGCAGTACTTC
d_gene: -; abundance: -; v_gene: TRBV5-6; j_gene: TRBJ1-1; CDR3aa: CASRPFRDTEAFF; CDR3nt: TGTGCCAGCAGACCCTTCCGGGACACTGAAGCTTTCTTT
d_gene: -; abundance: -; v_gene: TRBV5-1; j_gene: TRBJ2-3; CDR3aa: CASSLDTGGDTQYF; CDR3nt: TGCGCCAGCAGCTTGGACACTGGGGGAGATACGCAGTATTTT
d_gene: TRBD2; abundance: once; v_gene: TRBV28; j_gene: TRBJ2-5; CDR3aa: CASSLVGASGRFWPQETQYF; CDR3nt: TGTGCCAGCAGTTTGGTTGGGGCTAGCGGGAGGTTTTGGCCCCAAGAGACCCAGTACTTC
d_gene: TRBD1; abundance: -; v_gene: TRBV7-9; j_gene: TRBJ2-7; CDR3aa: CASTPGTGGYEQYF; CDR3nt: TGTGCCAGCACCCCCGGGACAGGGGGCTACGAGCAGTACTTC
d_gene: -; abundance: once; v_gene: TRBV28; j_gene: TRBJ2-7; CDR3aa: CASRTPGNPYEQYF; CDR3nt: TGTGCCAGCAGAACCCCAGGTAATCCATACGAGCAGTACTTC